The subject of this entry is one TCR beta chain. The germline CDR1 and CDR2 sequences are MNHNS and SASEGT. V lost 7 bases, J lost 0 bases, and 11 bases lay in between. The CDR3 extends over 14 amino acids. The data stem from a study of technical replicates of blood from a few donors. Sequencing used immunoSEQ multiplex PCR; TCRdb keeps in-frame clones, though not all of them. The data contain more than 75,000 clones, 93% of them singletons. The V and J genes are TRBV6-1 and TRBJ2-3, with D tentatively TRBD1 (6 bases). The TCR sequence derives from a human donor in good health. Sample: T cells isolated from PBMCs. The CDR3 loop is CASKRQESTDTQYF. CDR3 nucleotides: TGTGCCAGCAAGCGACAGGAGAGCACAGATACGCAGTATTTT.